One sample yielded the 27 T cell receptor beta chains listed below, sequenced in a study of blood T cells in healthy people across ages. Through a sample-barcoded 5' primer and a J-beta primer mix, a second PCR was run for 7 to 11 cycles. Each CDR3 protein is one row after TCRdb ran MiXCR on the 5' RACE reads. There are around 780,000 distinct CDR3 sequences in the sample; 56% occur only once, and around 25% lies in the top ten. Sequenced: blood. The source is a man aged 35 to 55 in good health.

This chain uses TRBV5-1 with TRBJ2-3; possible D gene TRBD2, 5 bases. Germline-derived CDR1 and CDR2 are SGHRS and YFSETQ. Trimming cost V 4 bases and J 1 base, with 13 bases left between them. The CDR3 extends over 15 amino acids. The CDR3 is CASSPAGDRTDTQYF. The CDR3 DNA follows: TGCGCCAGCAGCCCGGCGGGCGACCGCACAGATACGCAGTATTTT. The full variable domain, rest sourced from reference TRBV5-1 and TRBJ2-3, is KAGVTQTPRYLIKTRGQQVTLSCSPISGHRSVSWYQQTPGQGLQFLFEYFSETQRNKGNFPGRFSGRQFSNSRSEMNVSTLELGDSALYLCASSPAGDRTDTQYFGPGTRLTVL.

The table lists this clonotype with a count of one. One junction end disagrees with the germline gene, perhaps due to a read error. This sequence joins TRBV14 and TRBJ2-7, with no clear D. Per the germline V gene, CDR1 is SGHDN and CDR2 is FVKESK. CDR3 length: 14 amino acids. CDR3 DNA: TGTGCCAGCAACCAACAAGGTCTGGCATACGAGCAGTACTTC. Amino acids: CASNQQGLAYEQYF.

The chain couples TRBV9 to TRBJ2-1, with D unresolved. Germline assignment: CDR1 SGDLS and CDR2 YYNGEE. The CDR3 is made up of 14 amino acids. The ends were cut back, 4 bases at V and 3 bases at J, with 11 bases in the middle. Written as DNA, the CDR3 is TGTGCCAGCAGCATCGGACGGAGCTACAATGAGCAGTTCTTC. Its protein is CASSIGRSYNEQFF.

The rearrangement uses TRBV20-1 and TRBJ2-5, with D uncertain. With the DNA end fitting TRBJ2-7 better, the J assignment may be wrong. This CDR3 is 12 amino acids long. Germline lookup yields CDR1 DFQATT and CDR2 SNEGSKA (reference sequence). CDR3: CSAELTAYEQYF. CDR3 coding DNA: TGCAGTGCTGAGCTGACCGCCTACGAGCAGTACTTC.

The gene calls are TRBV7-2 and TRBJ2-3, with a weak D call TRBD2 (6 bases). The germline V gene encodes CDR1 SGHTA and CDR2 FQGNSA. Trimming cost V 3 bases and J 4 bases, with 14 bases left between them. The CDR3 sequence is 15 residues long. CDR3 nucleotide sequence: TGTGCCAGCAGCTTTGGGAGCGGGCCAGCAGATACGCAGTATTTT. It specifies CASSFGSGPADTQYF.

This clonotype was seen repeatedly, ten times or more. The chain links TRBV6-2 or TRBV6-3 to TRBJ1-1, with D hard to call. Germline V CDR1 and CDR2: MNHEY, SVGEGT. This CDR3 comprises 11 residues. The V end was cut by 2 bases, the J end by 11 bases, with 9 bases between. The chain's CDR3 is CASSYPDAAFF. The CDR3 bases are TGTGCCAGCAGTTACCCGGACGCGGCTTTCTTT.

The chain links TRBV7-9 to TRBJ1-1; 9 positions match TRBD1. Germline loops: CDR1 SEHNR, CDR2 FQNEAQ (reference sequence). Unmatched junction bases numbered 10, after V lost 6 bases and J lost 5 bases. This CDR3 is 15 amino acids long. The CDR3 DNA is TGTGCCAGCAGACAACCCAACAGGGGGCGAACTGAAGCTTTCTTT. Its protein product is CASRQPNRGRTEAFF.

This chain links TRBV6-2 or TRBV6-3 with TRBJ2-5; D not resolved. Between the trimmed V and J ends, which lost 6 bases and 3 bases, there was a span of 17 bases. The CDR3 covers 15 residues. Germline lookup yields CDR1 MNHEY and CDR2 SVGEGT. CDR3 amino acids: CASRQPGRKEETQYF. In DNA, the CDR3 is TGTGCCAGCAGACAGCCCGGACGGAAAGAAGAGACCCAGTACTTC.

The gene calls are TRBV5-1 and TRBJ1-1; 7 bases are shared with TRBD1. After removal of 6 bases from V and 3 bases from J, the junction contained 8 bases not matched to a gene. Germline CDR1 is SGHRS and CDR2 is YFSETQ. The CDR3 runs 14 residues. CDR3 in DNA: TGCGCCAGCACAACCAGGGGGGAAGACACTGAAGCTTTCTTT. Its protein is CASTTRGEDTEAFF. The whole variable domain, filled in from reference TRBV5-1 and TRBJ1-1, reads KAGVTQTPRYLIKTRGQQVTLSCSPISGHRSVSWYQQTPGQGLQFLFEYFSETQRNKGNFPGRFSGRQFSNSRSEMNVSTLELGDSALYLCASTTRGEDTEAFFGQGTRLTVV.

This clonotype occurred a few times. The chain combines TRBV12-3 or TRBV12-4 with TRBJ2-5; the D gene is possibly TRBD2 (6 bases). The CDR3 covers 17 residues. V was trimmed by 8 bases and J by 4 bases, leaving 26 bases between them. CDR3 amino acids: CASLPEGAGRFRETQYF. In DNA, the CDR3 is TGTGCCAGCCTACCGGAGGGTGCAGGGAGGTTTCGAGAGACCCAGTACTTC.

This sequence joins TRBV7-2 and TRBJ2-2, with 9 nucleotides matching TRBD2. The length of the CDR3 is 16 residues. Germline trimming cut 5 bases from V and 0 bases from J; bases unmatched to any gene: 4. CDR1 and CDR2 from the germline V gene are SGHTA and FQGNSA. CDR3 loop: CASSTRTSANTGELFF. The CDR3, as DNA: TGTGCCAGCAGCACCCGGACTAGCGCGAACACCGGGGAGCTGTTTTTT.

This clonotype was seen a few times. The J gene is TRBJ1-2, the V gene TRBV6-4, with D possibly being TRBD1 (5 bases). The CDR3 extends over 14 amino acids. Germline CDR1 is MRHNA and CDR2 is SNTAGT. Trimming took off 0 bases at V and 6 bases at J, with 11 bases between the two ends. CDR3 residues: CASSDSRRGDGYTF. In DNA, the CDR3 is TGTGCCAGCAGTGACTCGCGTAGGGGTGATGGCTACACCTTC.

This clonotype was picked up one time. The chain joins TRBV11-3 to TRBJ2-1; the D gene could be TRBD1 or TRBD2 (5 bases each). The CDR3 spans 15 residues. Germline lookup yields CDR1 SGHNT and CDR2 YENEEA. The V end was cut by 7 bases, the J end by 6 bases, with 19 bases between. In DNA form, the CDR3 reads TGTGCCAGCACCGTTAGCACGGGTGGGGGCAATGAGCAGTTCTTC. Translation gives CASTVSTGGGNEQFF. The whole variable domain, filled in from reference TRBV11-3 and TRBJ2-1, reads EAGVVQSPRYKIIEKKQPVAFWCNPISGHNTLYWYLQNLGQGPELLIRYENEEAVDDSQLPKDRFSAERLKGVDSTLKIQPAELGDSAVYLCASTVSTGGGNEQFFGPGTRLTVL.

The CDR3 DNA follows: TGTGCCAGCAGCTTTTTGGGGAAGAGGGGCTACACCTTC. Protein: CASSFLGKRGYTF. The chain uses TRBV7-2 and TRBJ1-2; D is unclear. CDR3 length: 13 amino acids. V was trimmed by 3 bases and J by 8 bases, leaving 13 bases between them. Per the germline V gene, CDR1 is SGHTA and CDR2 is FQGNSA.

In this sample, this clonotype turned up a few times. The genes are TRBV4-1 and TRBJ2-7, with D perhaps given as TRBD1 or TRBD2 (5 bases each). The V gene's germline CDR1 is MGHRA and CDR2 YSYEKL. The ends were cut back, 6 bases at V and 2 bases at J, with 17 bases in the middle. CDR3 length: 15 amino acids. The CDR3 region has the DNA TGCGCCAGCAGATATTCCGGGACGGGTACCTACGAGCAGTACTTC. Translation gives CASRYSGTGTYEQYF.

A few counts support this clonotype. The chain has TRBV28 and TRBJ2-5; D is uncertain. Germline CDR1 and CDR2: MDHEN and SYDVKM. Between the trimmed V and J ends, which lost 4 bases and 0 bases, there was a span of 6 bases. CDR3 length: 13 amino acids. CDR3: CASSYSYQETQYF. CDR3 nucleotides: TGTGCCAGCAGTTACAGTTACCAAGAGACCCAGTACTTC.

The chain couples TRBV7-2 to TRBJ1-1; no clear D gene. Germline CDR1 and CDR2: SGHTA and FQGNSA. Trimming cost V 5 bases and J 1 base, with 14 bases left between them. The CDR3 runs to 15 residues. The CDR3 DNA reads as TGTGCCAGCAGCCCCGACCCTCCCAGGAACACTGAAGCTTTCTTT. Protein product: CASSPDPPRNTEAFF.

The sample holds a few counts of this clonotype. The chain uses TRBV2 and TRBJ2-7; D may correspond to TRBD1 or TRBD2 (5 bases each). Trimming left V 4 bases short and J 3 bases short, with 16 bases between. Germline CDR1 and CDR2: SNHLY and FYNNEI. The CDR3 is 15 amino acids. The CDR3 DNA sequence: TGTGCCAGCAGTGTGAGTGGGACCGTTTACTACGAGCAGTACTTC. Encoded protein: CASSVSGTVYYEQYF.

The chain uses TRBV28 and TRBJ1-5, with 7 bases matching TRBD1. CDR1 and CDR2 from the germline V gene are MDHEN and SYDVKM. V was pared by 5 bases and J by 4 bases, with 11 bases of the junction left unmatched. This CDR3 contains 16 residues. The CDR3 reads CASSHNPGQVNQPQHF. CDR3 nucleotide sequence: TGTGCCAGCAGTCATAACCCTGGACAGGTTAATCAGCCCCAGCATTTT. Supplemented by reference TRBV28 and TRBJ1-5, the full variable domain reads DVKVTQSSRYLVKRTGEKVFLECVQDMDHENMFWYRQDPGLGLRLIYFSYDVKMKEKGDIPEGYSVSREKKERFSLILESASTNQTSMYLCASSHNPGQVNQPQHFGDGTRLSIL.

The genes are TRBV7-3 and TRBJ2-3; D may be TRBD1 (5 bases). V lost 4 bases, J lost 0 bases, and 14 bases lay in between. Germline assignment: CDR1 SGHTA and CDR2 FQGTGA. There are 16 residues in the CDR3. The CDR3 spells CASSSWRRGSTDTQYF. The CDR3 DNA follows: TGTGCCAGCAGCTCCTGGCGAAGGGGCAGCACAGATACGCAGTATTTT. Variable domain in full (rest from reference TRBV7-3 and TRBJ2-3): GAGVSQTPSNKVTEKGKYVELRCDPISGHTALYWYRQSLGQGPEFLIYFQGTGAADDSGLPNDRFFAVRPEGSVSTLKIQRTERGDSAVYLCASSSWRRGSTDTQYFGPGTRLTVL.

The rearrangement joins TRBV12-3 or TRBV12-4 to TRBJ1-3; D gene uncertain. The length of the CDR3 is 14 residues. V dropped 3 bases and J dropped 1 base, with 7 bases sitting between them. CDR3 sequence (DNA): TGTGCCAGCAGTTTTTTGGGTTCTGGAAACACCATATATTTT. This gives the protein CASSFLGSGNTIYF.

CDR3 DNA sequence: TGTGCCAGCAACCCGACAGACCGGCGGCCCCACACTGAAGCTTTCTTT. Translation: CASNPTDRRPHTEAFF. The V gene is TRBV2, the J gene TRBJ1-1; tentative D call: TRBD1 (5 bases). Germline V gene data show CDR1 as SNHLY and CDR2 as FYNNEI. V was cut by 7 bases and J by 3 bases, with 21 bases left in between. The CDR3 runs to 16 residues.

The rearrangement links TRBV9 to TRBJ2-3, with D unclear. The CDR3 has 15 residues. The V gene lost 0 bases and the J gene lost 2 bases, with 10 bases spanning the gap. Germline V lookup: CDR1 SGDLS, CDR2 YYNGEE. The CDR3 DNA reads TGTGCCAGCAGCGTAGCAGGCCTCTACACAGATACGCAGTATTTT. Translation: CASSVAGLYTDTQYF.

This chain connects TRBV10-3 to TRBJ2-5, with D hard to call. Germline assignment: CDR1 ENHRY and CDR2 SYGVKD. This CDR3 is built from 14 residues. Trimming left V 3 bases short and J 2 bases short, with 10 bases between. Here the CDR3 DNA reads TGTGCCATCAGTGACCTCTGGCCACAAGAGACCCAGTACTTC. This encodes CAISDLWPQETQYF.

The chain uses TRBV6-1 and TRBJ2-5, with D unclear. The CDR3 totals 12 residues. V lost 7 bases to trimming and J lost 2 bases, with 8 bases between them. CDR1 and CDR2 (germline): MNHNS, SASEGT. The CDR3 nucleotides are TGTGCCAGCATAGGGCCTCAAGAGACCCAGTACTTC. Translating gives CASIGPQETQYF.

This clonotype showed up just a few times. The chain carries TRBV20-1 and TRBJ2-3, with 8 nucleotides matching TRBD1. The CDR3 has 15 amino acids. Trimming at V came to 4 bases and at J to 2 bases, leaving 8 bases not matched to a gene. CDR1 is DFQATT, CDR2 SNEGSKA, per germline (reference sequence). The CDR3 DNA sequence: TGCAGTGCTAAGGGGGACAGGACTGCCACAGATACGCAGTATTTT. Amino acids: CSAKGDRTATDTQYF.

This clonotype came up a few times. J is TRBJ2-3 and V is TRBV5-1; D unclear. The V gene lost 6 bases and the J gene lost 1 base, with 6 bases spanning the gap. Looked up from germline, CDR1 is SGHRS and CDR2 is YFSETQ. This CDR3 has 12 amino acids. In DNA form, the CDR3 reads TGCGCCAGCAAGGGTCGCACAGATACGCAGTATTTT. This gives the protein CASKGRTDTQYF.